This T cell receptor beta chain was obtained from a study of regulatory and conventional T cells in RAG deficiency. Study-wide results and caveats: Other subsets showed 9 to 10-fold reductions, but Treg unique TCR beta sequences fell 95 to 100-fold in these patients. Omenn CD25-high CD127-low cells may be activated cells, not true Tregs.

TCRdb's copy holds only in-frame clones and misses some; the assay was immunoSEQ multiplex PCR. This table has approximately 48,000 clones, over 80% appearing once. Genomic DNA came from blood conventional CD4+ T cells gated CD25-low CD127-high. The CDR3 loop spans 13 amino acids. J gave up 5 bases and V 8 bases, and 4 bases lay outside the gene matches. The germline gives CDR1 MRHNA, CDR2 SNTAGT. A word on this clone: Antigen: not known.

In addition, the sample was reused for a study of regulatory T cells. That study reports: Primers: 52 TRBV forward and 13 TRBJ reverse.

The specimen sequenced was CD4+ effector T cells sorted from blood. This receptor was taken from a human donor in good health. V is TRBV6-4 and J is TRBJ2-1; TRBD1 matches at 9 bases. This CDR3 is CASSTGGDNEQFF. As DNA, the CDR3 is TGTGCCAGCTCGACAGGGGGGGACAATGAGCAGTTCTTC.